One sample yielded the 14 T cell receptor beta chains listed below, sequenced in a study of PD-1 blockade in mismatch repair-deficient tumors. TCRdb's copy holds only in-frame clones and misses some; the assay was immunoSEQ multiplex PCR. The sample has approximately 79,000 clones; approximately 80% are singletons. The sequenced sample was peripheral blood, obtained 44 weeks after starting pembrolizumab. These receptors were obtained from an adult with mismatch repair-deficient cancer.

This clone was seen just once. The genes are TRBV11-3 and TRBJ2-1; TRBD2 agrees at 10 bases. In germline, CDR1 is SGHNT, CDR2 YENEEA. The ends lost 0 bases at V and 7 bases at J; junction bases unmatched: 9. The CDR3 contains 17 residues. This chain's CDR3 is CASSLDSSGRARNEQFF. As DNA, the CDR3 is TGTGCCAGCAGCTTAGATTCGAGCGGGAGGGCCAGGAATGAGCAGTTCTTC.

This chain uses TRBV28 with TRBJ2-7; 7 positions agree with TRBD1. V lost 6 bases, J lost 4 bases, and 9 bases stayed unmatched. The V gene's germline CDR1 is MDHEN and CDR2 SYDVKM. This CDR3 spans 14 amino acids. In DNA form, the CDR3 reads TGTGCCAGCAGCCCAGGGGGTAACAGGTACGAGCAGTACTTC. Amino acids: CASSPGGNRYEQYF.

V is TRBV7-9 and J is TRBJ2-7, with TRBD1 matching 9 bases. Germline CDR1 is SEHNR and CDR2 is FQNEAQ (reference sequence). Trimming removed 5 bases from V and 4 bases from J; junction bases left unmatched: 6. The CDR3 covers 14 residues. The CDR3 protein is CASSHRDRAYEQYF. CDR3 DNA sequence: TGTGCCAGCAGCCATAGGGACAGGGCTTACGAGCAGTACTTC.

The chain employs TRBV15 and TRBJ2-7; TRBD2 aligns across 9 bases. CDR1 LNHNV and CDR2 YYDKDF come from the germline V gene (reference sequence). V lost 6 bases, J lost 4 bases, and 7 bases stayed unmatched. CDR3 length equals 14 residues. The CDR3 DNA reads TGTGCCACCAGTCCGGCTAGCGGGATTTACGAGCAGTACTTC. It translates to CATSPASGIYEQYF.

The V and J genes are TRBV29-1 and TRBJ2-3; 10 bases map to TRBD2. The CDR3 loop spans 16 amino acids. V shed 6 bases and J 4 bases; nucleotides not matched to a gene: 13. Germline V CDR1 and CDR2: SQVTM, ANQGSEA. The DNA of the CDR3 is TGCAGCGTCGTCCGCCCAGTAGCGGGAGGAGCAGATACGCAGTATTTT. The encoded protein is CSVVRPVAGGADTQYF.

In DNA, the CDR3 is TGTGCCAACAGCCCGGGAGGCTATGGCTACACCTTC. Translating it yields CANSPGGYGYTF. The chain has TRBV6-1 and TRBJ1-2; D gene unclear. The CDR3 sequence is 12 residues long. With 10 bases removed from V and 4 bases from J, the gap between germline ends came to 13 bases. Germline CDR1 MNHNS, CDR2 SASEGT.

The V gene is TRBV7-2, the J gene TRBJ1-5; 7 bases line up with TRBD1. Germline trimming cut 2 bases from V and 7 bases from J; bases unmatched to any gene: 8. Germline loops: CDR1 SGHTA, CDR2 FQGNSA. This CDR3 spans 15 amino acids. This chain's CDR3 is CASSLNTGVGQPQHF. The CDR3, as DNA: TGTGCCAGCAGCTTAAACACAGGGGTCGGGCAGCCCCAGCATTTT.

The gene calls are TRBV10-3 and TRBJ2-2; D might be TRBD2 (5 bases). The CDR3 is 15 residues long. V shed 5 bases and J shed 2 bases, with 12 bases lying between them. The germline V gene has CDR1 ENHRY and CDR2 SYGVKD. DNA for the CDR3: TGTGCCATCAGTAGGGAGACACCAAACACCGGGGAGCTGTTTTTT. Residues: CAISRETPNTGELFF.

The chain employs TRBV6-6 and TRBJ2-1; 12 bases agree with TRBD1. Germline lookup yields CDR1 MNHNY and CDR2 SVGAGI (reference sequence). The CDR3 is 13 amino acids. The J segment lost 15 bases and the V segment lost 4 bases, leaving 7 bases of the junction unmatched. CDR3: CASSLGQGAYPFF. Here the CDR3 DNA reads TGTGCCAGCAGTTTGGGACAGGGGGCTTACCCGTTCTTC.

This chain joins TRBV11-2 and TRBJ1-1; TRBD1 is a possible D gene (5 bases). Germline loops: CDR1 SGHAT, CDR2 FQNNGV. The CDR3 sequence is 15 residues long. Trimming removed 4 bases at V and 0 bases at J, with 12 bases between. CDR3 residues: CASSSPGRMNTEAFF. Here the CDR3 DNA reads TGTGCCAGCAGCTCCCCGGGACGGATGAACACTGAAGCTTTCTTT.

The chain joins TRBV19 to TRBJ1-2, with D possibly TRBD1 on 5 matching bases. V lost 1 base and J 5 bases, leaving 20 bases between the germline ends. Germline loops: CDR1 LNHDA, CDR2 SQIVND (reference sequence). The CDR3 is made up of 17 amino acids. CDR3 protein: CASSIGSTETSKYGYTF. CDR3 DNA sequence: TGTGCCAGTAGTATAGGTTCGACAGAGACGTCAAAATATGGCTACACCTTC.

CDR3 DNA: TGCGCCAGCAGCTCACAGATTGGCGGGATTGGGGACTACGGGGACTACGAGCAGTACTTC. It translates to CASSSQIGGIGDYGDYEQYF. The V call is TRBV4-1, the J call TRBJ2-7, with 7 bases aligning to TRBD2. Germline CDR1 is MGHRA and CDR2 is YSYEKL. The V and J ends lost 5 bases and 3 bases, in that order; junction bases with no gene match: 25. CDR3 length equals 20 residues.

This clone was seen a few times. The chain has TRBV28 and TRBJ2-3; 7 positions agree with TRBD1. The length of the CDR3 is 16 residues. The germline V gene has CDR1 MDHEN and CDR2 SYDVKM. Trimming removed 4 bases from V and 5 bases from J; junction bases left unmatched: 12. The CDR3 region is CASSSGTDREGDTQYF. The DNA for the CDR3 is TGTGCCAGCAGTTCAGGTACCGACAGGGAAGGAGATACGCAGTATTTT.

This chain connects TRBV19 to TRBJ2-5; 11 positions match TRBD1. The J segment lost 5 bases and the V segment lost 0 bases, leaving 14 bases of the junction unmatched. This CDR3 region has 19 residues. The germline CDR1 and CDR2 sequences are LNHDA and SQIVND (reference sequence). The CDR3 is CASSIDLLPRDRGTETQYF. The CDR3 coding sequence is TGTGCCAGTAGTATAGACCTCCTCCCCCGGGACAGGGGGACCGAGACCCAGTACTTC.